This T cell receptor (beta chain) was recorded in a study of blood T cell repertoires in COVID-19. About the study: The samples span acute and convalescent COVID-19 from the United States, Italy and Spain. The analysed material was cDNA or gDNA that came from T cells, B-cell-depleted T cells, or PBMCs.

The study recruited people aged about 18 to 90 years across around 23 US areas. Participants reported their clinical history, and cohort assignment relied on those reports. Unmatched junction bases numbered 7, after V lost 4 bases and J lost 7 bases. The germline V gene has CDR1 SGDLS and CDR2 YYNGEE. This CDR3 has 14 amino acids. Method: immunoSEQ multiplex PCR; TCRdb's copy keeps in-frame clones and lacks some. This sample carries some 200,000 clones, about 84% of them seen once, and the ten largest clones take less than 8%. The sample consisted of PBMCs or T cells enriched from blood (not recorded which). This sequence joins TRBV9 and TRBJ2-2, with 7 bases that match TRBD1. This TCR derives from a woman in her thirties or forties with acute COVID-19. The CDR3 DNA reads TGTGCCAGCAGCCTCGACAGGGCGGGCGGGGAGCTGTTTTTT. Translating gives CASSLDRAGGELFF.